This T cell receptor beta chain was identified in a study of blood T cells in healthy people across ages. General study findings and limits: Greater diversity and more naive CD4+ cells were seen in long-lived donors than in aged donors.

A second PCR, run for roughly 7 to 11 cycles, used a sample-barcoded 5' primer plus a J-beta primer mix. MiXCR, run by TCRdb on the 5' RACE reads, gives a single entry per CDR3 protein. Among 1.5 million to 2 million distinct CDR3 sequences listed, around half were seen once. On this clonotype itself: The antigen is not known.

Germline values: CDR1 MNHEY, CDR2 SVGAGI. The ends were cut back, 6 bases at V and 7 bases at J, with 16 bases in the middle. This CDR3 region has 15 residues. This sequence originates from a woman between 40 and 50 years old in good health. The sequencing input was blood. The chain employs TRBV6-5 and TRBJ1-6; D is undetermined. The CDR3 sequence: CASRPRTPGNSPLHF. The CDR3 DNA reads TGTGCCAGCAGACCCAGGACTCCCGGAAATTCACCCCTCCACTTT.